The 8 T cell receptor beta chains listed next were all sequenced from one sample in a study of T cell repertoires in cytomegalovirus infection (dated by TCRdb to the late 2010s). The data were produced on an Illumina HiSeq 1500. TCRdb handled the public reads itself, with Q25 trimming in fastp and clone calling in MiXCR, and kept productive beta chains. Each entry merges the rows of one CDR3 protein and shows their most common DNA and genes. The sample data list 400,000 or so distinct CDR3 sequences, and approximately 18% of these were observed just once. The ten largest clones add up to under 9% of the sample. The sequenced sample was PBMCs. All receptors derive from a human donor in good health (CMV status not recorded). Some clones in this sample may be carry-over from other donors' samples.

CDR3 DNA: TGTGCCAGCAGTCCCCATCAACGCTCGACCCCTTTCTTT. Its protein is CASSPHQRSTPFF. The V call is TRBV6-2 or TRBV6-3, the J call TRBJ1-1, with D unresolved. The CDR3 has 13 residues. The germline V gene encodes CDR1 MNHEY and CDR2 SVGEGT. V lost 5 bases, J lost 12 bases, and 19 bases lay in between.

This clonotype was counted between two and nine times. The chain employs TRBV12-3 or TRBV12-4 and TRBJ2-2; 9 positions agree with TRBD1. This CDR3 region has 16 residues. The trim removed 6 bases at V and 1 base at J, leaving 6 bases unmatched. The CDR3 loop reads CASSRGQGRNTGELFF. CDR3 DNA sequence: TGTGCCAGCAGCAGAGGACAGGGGCGGAACACCGGGGAGCTGTTTTTT.

The chain employs TRBV7-9 and TRBJ2-1; 10 bases map to TRBD1. V gave up 3 bases and J gave up 9 bases; unmatched junction bases: 5. CDR1 SEHNR and CDR2 FQNEAQ come from the germline V gene (reference sequence). The CDR3 length is 14 residues. Here the CDR3 reads CASSLGGQGSEQFF. CDR3 bases: TGTGCCAGCAGCTTGGGGGGACAGGGGAGTGAGCAGTTCTTC.

This sequence joins TRBV7-2 and TRBJ1-4; 12 bases map to TRBD1. J gave up 1 base and V 4 bases, and 13 bases lay outside the gene matches. CDR3 length: 20 residues. The germline V gene encodes CDR1 SGHTA and CDR2 FQGNSA. The CDR3 region has the DNA TGTGCCAGCAGCTACATCCTTTGGGACAGGGGGCGCTTAACTAATGAAAAACTGTTTTTT. Protein sequence: CASSYILWDRGRLTNEKLFF.

This clonotype was counted at least ten times. The J gene is TRBJ1-1, the V gene TRBV4-3; D gene unclear. Germline V gene sequence: CDR1 LGHNA, CDR2 YSLEER. The CDR3 length is 13 residues. Trimming left V 0 bases short and J 5 bases short, with 7 bases between. The chain's CDR3 is CASSQDLPTEAFF. The CDR3 bases are TGCGCCAGCAGCCAAGATCTTCCGACTGAAGCTTTCTTT.

The sample holds many counts of this clonotype. The rearrangement joins TRBV7-2 to TRBJ2-7, with unresolved D. Germline V gene sequence: CDR1 SGHTA, CDR2 FQGNSA. The CDR3 has 15 amino acids. Trimming removed 2 bases from V and 4 bases from J, with 15 bases in between. CDR3 sequence reads: CASSLWVSLKYEQYF. Here the CDR3 DNA reads TGTGCCAGCAGCTTATGGGTTAGCCTAAAGTACGAGCAGTACTTC.

This chain joins TRBV5-6 and TRBJ2-7; D ambiguous. CDR1 and CDR2 (germline): SGHDT, YYEEEE. The CDR3 runs to 14 residues. Trimming took 7 bases from V and 3 from J, leaving 17 bases between them. This chain's CDR3 is CASGFFLRNYEQYF. In DNA form, the CDR3 reads TGTGCCAGCGGTTTCTTCCTCCGTAACTACGAGCAGTACTTC.

Ten or more counts support this clonotype. This rearrangement joins TRBV7-2 to TRBJ2-7, with 7 bases identical to TRBD2. Per germline, CDR1 SGHTA and CDR2 FQGNSA. The CDR3 totals 15 residues. Germline trimming cut 4 bases from V and 4 bases from J; bases unmatched to any gene: 10. This chain's CDR3 is CASSSVAGRDYEQYF. In DNA form, the CDR3 reads TGTGCCAGCAGCTCCGTAGCGGGCCGCGATTACGAGCAGTACTTC.